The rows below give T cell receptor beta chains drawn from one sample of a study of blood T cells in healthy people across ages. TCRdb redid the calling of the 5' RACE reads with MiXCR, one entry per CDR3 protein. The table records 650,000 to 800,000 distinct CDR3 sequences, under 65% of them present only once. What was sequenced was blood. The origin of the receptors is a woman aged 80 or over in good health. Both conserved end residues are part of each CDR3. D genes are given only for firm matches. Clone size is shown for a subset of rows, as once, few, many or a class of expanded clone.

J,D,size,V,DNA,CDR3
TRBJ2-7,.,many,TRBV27,TGTGCCAGCAGTATATCTACAGGGGGAGGGTCCTACGAGCAGTACTTC,CASSISTGGGSYEQYF
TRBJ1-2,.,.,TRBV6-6,TGTGCCAGCACCCTACGGGCGGAAAACTATGGCTACACCTTC,CASTLRAENYGYTF
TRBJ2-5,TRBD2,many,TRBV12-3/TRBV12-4,TGTGCCAGCAGTTTAGGGAGCGGGAGGGCCGAAGAGACCCAGTACTTC,CASSLGSGRAEETQYF
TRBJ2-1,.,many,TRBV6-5,TGTGCCAGCAGTTACTCTCTAGCCGGCGGCAGCTCCTACAATGAGCAGTTCTTC,CASSYSLAGGSSYNEQFF
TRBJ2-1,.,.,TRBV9,TGTGCCAGCAGCCCGAGCCCGAAATTCAATGAGCAGTTCTTC,CASSPSPKFNEQFF
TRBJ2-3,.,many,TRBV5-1,TGCGCCAGCAGCGGGGACAAGGCGGTCACAGATACGCAGTATTTT,CASSGDKAVTDTQYF
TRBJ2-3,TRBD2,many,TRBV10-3,TGTGCCATCAGCAAGACTAGCGGGAGCACAGATACGCAGTATTTT,CAISKTSGSTDTQYF
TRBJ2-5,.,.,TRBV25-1,TGTGCCAGCAGTGACCCCCCGACAGGGAGGCGTCAAGAGACCCAGTACTTC,CASSDPPTGRRQETQYF
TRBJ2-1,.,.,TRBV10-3,TGTGCCGTCTTAACTAGCAGCAACGAGCAGTTCTTC,CAVLTSSNEQFF
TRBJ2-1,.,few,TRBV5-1,TGCGCCAGCAGCGTGGTTCAGAACAATGAGCAGTTCTTC,CASSVVQNNEQFF
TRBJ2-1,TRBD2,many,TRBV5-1,TGCGCCAGCAGCGCGGGACTAGCGGGACTCTTCAATGAGCAGTTCTTC,CASSAGLAGLFNEQFF
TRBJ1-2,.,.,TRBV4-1,TGCGCCAGCAGCCAAGGCGGTAGCGGGGTCTATGGCTACACCTTC,CASSQGGSGVYGYTF
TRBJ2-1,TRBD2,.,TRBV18,TGTGCCAGCTCACCGGGACTAGGGGGTCAAAATGAGCAGTTCTTC,CASSPGLGGQNEQFF
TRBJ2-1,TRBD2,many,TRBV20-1,TGCAGTGCTGCGACTGGGACTACCAATGAGCAGTTCTTC,CSAATGTTNEQFF
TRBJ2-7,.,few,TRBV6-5,TGTGCCAGCAGTTACTCTATGGGAAGCGAGCAGTACTTC,CASSYSMGSEQYF
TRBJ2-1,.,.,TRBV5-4,TGTGCCAGCAGCGGTGAGGGCAATGAGCAGTTCTTC,CASSGEGNEQFF